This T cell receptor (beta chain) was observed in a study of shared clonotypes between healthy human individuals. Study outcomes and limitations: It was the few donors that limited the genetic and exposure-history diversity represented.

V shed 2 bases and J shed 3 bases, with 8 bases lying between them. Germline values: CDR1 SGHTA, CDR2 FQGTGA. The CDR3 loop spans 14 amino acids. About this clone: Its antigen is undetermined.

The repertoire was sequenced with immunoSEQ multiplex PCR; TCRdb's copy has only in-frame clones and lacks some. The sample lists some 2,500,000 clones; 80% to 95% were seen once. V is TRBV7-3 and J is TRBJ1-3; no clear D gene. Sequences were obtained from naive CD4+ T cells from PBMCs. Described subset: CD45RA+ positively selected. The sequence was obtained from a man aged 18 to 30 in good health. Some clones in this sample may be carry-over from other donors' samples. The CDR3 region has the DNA TGTGCCAGCAGCTTATCCGGGGTTGGAAACACCATATATTTT. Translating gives CASSLSGVGNTIYF.